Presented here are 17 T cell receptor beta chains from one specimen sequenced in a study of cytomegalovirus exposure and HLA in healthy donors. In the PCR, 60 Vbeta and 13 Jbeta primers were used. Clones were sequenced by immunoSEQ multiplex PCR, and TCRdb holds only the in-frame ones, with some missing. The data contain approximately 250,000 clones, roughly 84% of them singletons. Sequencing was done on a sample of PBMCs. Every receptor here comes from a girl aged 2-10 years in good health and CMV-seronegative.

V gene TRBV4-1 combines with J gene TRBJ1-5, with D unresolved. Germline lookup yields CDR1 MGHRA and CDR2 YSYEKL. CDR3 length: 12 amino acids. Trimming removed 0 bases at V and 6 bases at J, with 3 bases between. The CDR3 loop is CASSQDGQPQHF. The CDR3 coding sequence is TGCGCCAGCAGCCAAGACGGTCAGCCCCAGCATTTT.

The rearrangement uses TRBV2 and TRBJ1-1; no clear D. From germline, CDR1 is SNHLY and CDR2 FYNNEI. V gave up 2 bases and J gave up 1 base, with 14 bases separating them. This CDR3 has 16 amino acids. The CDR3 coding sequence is TGTGCCAGCAGTGAACGAGCTGGAGTTGGGAACACTGAAGCTTTCTTT. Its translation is CASSERAGVGNTEAFF.

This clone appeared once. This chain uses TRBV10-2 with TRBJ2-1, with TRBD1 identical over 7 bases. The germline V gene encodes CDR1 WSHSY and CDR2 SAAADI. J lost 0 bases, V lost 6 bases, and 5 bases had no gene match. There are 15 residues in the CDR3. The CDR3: CASRTNRGSYNEQFF. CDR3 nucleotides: TGCGCCAGCAGGACGAACAGGGGCTCCTACAATGAGCAGTTCTTC.

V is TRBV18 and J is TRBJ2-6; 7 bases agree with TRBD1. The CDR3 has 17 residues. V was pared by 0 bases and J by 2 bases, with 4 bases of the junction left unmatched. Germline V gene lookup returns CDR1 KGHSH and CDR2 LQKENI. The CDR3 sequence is CASSPPLDRAGANVLTF. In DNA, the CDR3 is TGTGCCAGCTCACCACCTCTTGACAGGGCTGGGGCCAACGTCCTGACTTTC.

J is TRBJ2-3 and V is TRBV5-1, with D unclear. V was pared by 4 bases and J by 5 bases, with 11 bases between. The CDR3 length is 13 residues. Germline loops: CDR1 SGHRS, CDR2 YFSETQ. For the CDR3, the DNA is TGCGCCAGCAGCGTGCGAACGGGAGATACGCAGTATTTT. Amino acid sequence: CASSVRTGDTQYF.

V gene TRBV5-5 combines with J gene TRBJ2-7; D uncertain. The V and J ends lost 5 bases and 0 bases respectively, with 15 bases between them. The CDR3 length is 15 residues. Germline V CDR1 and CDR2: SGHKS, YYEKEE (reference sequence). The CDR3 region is CASSISLGSSYEQYF. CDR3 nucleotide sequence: TGTGCCAGCAGTATCAGTCTGGGCAGCTCCTACGAGCAGTACTTC.

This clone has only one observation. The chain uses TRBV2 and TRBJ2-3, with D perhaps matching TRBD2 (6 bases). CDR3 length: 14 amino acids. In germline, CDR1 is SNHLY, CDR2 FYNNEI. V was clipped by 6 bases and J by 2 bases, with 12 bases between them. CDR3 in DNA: TGTGCCAGCAGCGAGAGGGACTCCACAGATACGCAGTATTTT. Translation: CASSERDSTDTQYF. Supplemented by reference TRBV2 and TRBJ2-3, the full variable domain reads EPEVTQTPSHQVTQMGQEVILRCVPISNHLYFYWYRQILGQKVEFLVSFYNNEISEKSEIFDDQFSVERPDGSNFTLKIRSTKLEDSAMYFCASSERDSTDTQYFGPGTRLTVL.

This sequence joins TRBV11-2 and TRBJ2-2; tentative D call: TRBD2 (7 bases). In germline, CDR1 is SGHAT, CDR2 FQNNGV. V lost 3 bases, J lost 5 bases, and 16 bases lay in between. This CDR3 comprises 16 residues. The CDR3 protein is CASSFALAGATGELFF. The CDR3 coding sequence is TGTGCCAGCAGCTTCGCTCTGGCGGGGGCGACCGGGGAGCTGTTTTTT. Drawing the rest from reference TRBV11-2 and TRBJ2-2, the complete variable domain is EAGVAQSPRYKIIEKRQSVAFWCNPISGHATLYWYQQILGQGPKLLIQFQNNGVVDDSQLPKDRFSAERLKGVDSTLKIQPAKLEDSAVYLCASSFALAGATGELFFGEGSRLTVL.

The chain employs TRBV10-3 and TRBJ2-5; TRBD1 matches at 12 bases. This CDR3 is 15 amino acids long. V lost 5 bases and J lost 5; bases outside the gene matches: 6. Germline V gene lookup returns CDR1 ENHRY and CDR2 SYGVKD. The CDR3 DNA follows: TGTGCCATCAGTTCGGGACAGGGGGCATGGGAGACCCAGTACTTC. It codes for CAISSGQGAWETQYF.

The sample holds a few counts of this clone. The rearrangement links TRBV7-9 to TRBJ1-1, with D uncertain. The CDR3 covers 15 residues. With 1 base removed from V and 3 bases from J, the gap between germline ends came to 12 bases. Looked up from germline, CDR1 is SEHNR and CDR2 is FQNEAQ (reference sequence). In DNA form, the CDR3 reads TGTGCCAGCAGCTTAGAGCCGACACCTTACACTGAAGCTTTCTTT. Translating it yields CASSLEPTPYTEAFF.

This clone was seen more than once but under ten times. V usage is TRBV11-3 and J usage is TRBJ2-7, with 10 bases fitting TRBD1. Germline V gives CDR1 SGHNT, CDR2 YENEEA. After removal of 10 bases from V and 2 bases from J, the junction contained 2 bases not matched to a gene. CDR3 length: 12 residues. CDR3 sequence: CAKGQGTYEQYF. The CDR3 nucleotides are TGTGCCAAGGGACAGGGGACCTACGAGCAGTACTTC.

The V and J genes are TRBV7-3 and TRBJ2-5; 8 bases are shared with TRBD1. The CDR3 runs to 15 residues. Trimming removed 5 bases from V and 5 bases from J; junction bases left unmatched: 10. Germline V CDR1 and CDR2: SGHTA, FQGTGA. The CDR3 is CASSPLGQGTETQYF. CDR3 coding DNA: TGTGCCAGCAGCCCCCTAGGACAGGGTACGGAGACCCAGTACTTC.

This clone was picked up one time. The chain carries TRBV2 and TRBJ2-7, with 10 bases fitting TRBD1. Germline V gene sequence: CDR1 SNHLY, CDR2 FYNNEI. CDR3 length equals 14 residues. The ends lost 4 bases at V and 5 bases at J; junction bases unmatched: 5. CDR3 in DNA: TGTGCCAGCAGTGCCGGGACAGGGGACGACGAGCAGTACTTC. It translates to CASSAGTGDDEQYF.

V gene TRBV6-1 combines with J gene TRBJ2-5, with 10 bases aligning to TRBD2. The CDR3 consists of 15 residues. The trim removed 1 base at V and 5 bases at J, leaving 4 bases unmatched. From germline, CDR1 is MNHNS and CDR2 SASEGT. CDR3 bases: TGTGCCAGCAGTGAAGTACTAGCGGGGTGGGAGACCCAGTACTTC. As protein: CASSEVLAGWETQYF.

The CDR3 spells CASSPQDRGGYQYF. The DNA for the CDR3 is TGTGCCAGCTCACCTCAGGACAGGGGAGGTTACCAGTACTTC. V is TRBV18 and J is TRBJ2-5; 9 bases line up with TRBD1. The CDR3 totals 14 residues. CDR1 is KGHSH, CDR2 LQKENI, per germline. The V gene end was trimmed by 3 bases and the J gene end by 10 bases; junction bases not matched to a gene: 9.

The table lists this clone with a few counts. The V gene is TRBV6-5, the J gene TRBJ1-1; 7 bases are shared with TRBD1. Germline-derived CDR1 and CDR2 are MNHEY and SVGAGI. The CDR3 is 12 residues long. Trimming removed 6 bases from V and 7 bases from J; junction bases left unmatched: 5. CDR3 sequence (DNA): TGTGCCAGCAGACGGACAGGTATTGAAGCTTTCTTT. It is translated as CASRRTGIEAFF.

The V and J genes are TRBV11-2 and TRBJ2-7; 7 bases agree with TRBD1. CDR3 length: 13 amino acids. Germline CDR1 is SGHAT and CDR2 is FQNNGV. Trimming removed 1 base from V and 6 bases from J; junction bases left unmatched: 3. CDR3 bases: TGTGCCAGCAGCTTAGCACAGGGGATCGAGCAGTACTTC. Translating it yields CASSLAQGIEQYF.